The 8 T cell receptor beta chains listed next were all sequenced from one sample in a study of T cells in Graves' hyperthyroidism and ophthalmopathy. There were TCR beta CDR3 regions amplified from RNA transcripts. RT-PCR in the first round (using the HTBI primer set) targeted the TCR CDR3. TCRdb redid the calling of the multiplex PCR reads with MiXCR, one entry per CDR3 protein. The sample has a few hundred thousand distinct CDR3 sequences, under 60% seen once; the top ten hold about 8.3%. The material sequenced was peripheral blood or thyroid tissue (not recorded which). The receptors shown here come from a young woman with Graves' hyperthyroidism.

The gene calls are TRBV4-1 and TRBJ2-2; maybe TRBD2 (5 bases). The CDR3 extends over 14 amino acids. Germline CDR1 MGHRA, CDR2 YSYEKL. Trimming took 3 bases from V and 9 from J, leaving 14 bases between them. CDR3 in amino acids: CASSQAGGGWELFF. For the CDR3, the DNA is TGCGCCAGCAGCCAGGCAGGTGGAGGATGGGAGCTGTTTTTT.

This clonotype was observed a few times. The chain employs TRBV19 and TRBJ2-5, with TRBD1 as a possible D gene (6 bases). V lost 2 bases and J lost 2, with 9 bases in between. This CDR3 contains 14 residues. Per the germline V gene, CDR1 is LNHDA and CDR2 is SQIVND (reference sequence). CDR3 coding DNA: TGTGCCAGTAGTATAACCAGGGGTCAAGAGACCCAGTACTTC. This translates into CASSITRGQETQYF.

This chain connects TRBV5-1 to TRBJ2-3; D gene uncertain. The germline V gene has CDR1 SGHRS and CDR2 YFSETQ. This CDR3 is built from 11 residues. V lost 4 bases, J lost 6 bases, and 6 bases lay in between. The CDR3 spells CASSKVDTQYF. As DNA, the CDR3 is TGCGCCAGCAGCAAGGTGGATACGCAGTATTTT.

The gene calls are TRBV7-2 and TRBJ2-3; 13 bases are a match to TRBD2. This CDR3 region has 15 residues. CDR1 is SGHTA, CDR2 FQGNSA, per germline. V gave up 4 bases and J gave up 5 bases; unmatched junction bases: 3. The CDR3 spells CASSSGLAGRDTQYF. The DNA of the CDR3 is TGTGCCAGCAGCTCGGGACTAGCGGGGCGAGATACGCAGTATTTT.

This chain connects TRBV10-3 to TRBJ2-7; maybe TRBD1 (6 bases). This CDR3 is 15 amino acids long. The germline V and J ends were trimmed by 6 bases and 3 bases, with 18 bases remaining between them. The germline V gene has CDR1 ENHRY and CDR2 SYGVKD. The CDR3 reads CAISLEGRGGYEQYF. As DNA, the CDR3 is TGTGCCATCAGCCTTGAGGGGAGAGGGGGCTACGAGCAGTACTTC.

This clonotype was observed a few times. V is TRBV11-2 and J is TRBJ1-2, with 7 nucleotides matching TRBD1. CDR1 and CDR2 (germline): SGHAT, FQNNGV. The CDR3 runs to 14 residues. V dropped 5 bases and J dropped 8; count of bases not matched to a gene: 11. The DNA of the CDR3 is TGTGCCAGCAGCCCTACCGGGACAGTGGTGGGCTACACCTTC. This translates into CASSPTGTVVGYTF.

This clonotype showed up just a few times. The V call is TRBV13, the J call TRBJ1-4; no firm D call. The V end was cut by 0 bases, the J end by 8 bases, with 4 bases between. The CDR3 covers 12 residues. Germline CDR1 is PRHDT and CDR2 is FYEKMQ (reference sequence). CDR3 sequence reads: CASSLGQEKLFF. In DNA form, the CDR3 reads TGTGCCAGCAGCTTAGGACAGGAAAAACTGTTTTTT. The whole variable domain, remainder taken from reference TRBV13 and TRBJ1-4, is AAGVIQSPRHLIKEKRETATLKCYPIPRHDTVYWYQQGPGQDPQFLISFYEKMQSDKGSIPDRFSAQQFSDYHSELNMSSLELGDSALYFCASSLGQEKLFFGSGTQLSVL.

This clonotype came up once. The gene calls are TRBV7-9 and TRBJ1-3; D is ambiguous. The CDR3 has 11 residues. Trimming took 7 bases from V and 11 from J, leaving 12 bases between them. CDR1 SEHNR and CDR2 FQNEAQ come from the germline V gene (reference sequence). CDR3 region: CASNNEDSIYF. The CDR3 DNA reads TGTGCCAGCAACAATGAGGACTCCATATATTTT.